The clone carrying this T cell receptor (beta chain) was seen only once. What it recognizes is unknown. The junction had 10 bases not matched to a gene; V was cut back by 1 base and J by 4 bases. CDR3 length: 20 residues. At the Johns Hopkins FTIC core, DNA taken from cultured CD4+ T cells was sequenced by way of the Oncomine TCR Beta short-read assay. Scientists extracted genomic DNA from CD4+ T cells grown in culture. Via MiXCR, TCRdb re-called the PCR reads, giving one row per CDR3 protein. This table has over 20,000 distinct CDR3 sequences, 43% appearing once. This sample was taken from a study of vaccination and CD4 T cells after COVID-19. Sample treatment: roughly ten-day PBMC culture with coronavirus spike peptide pools or control peptides (ViraFEST assay).

The sequenced sample consisted of CD4+ T cells from blood, cultured in vitro. This chain uses TRBV12-3 or TRBV12-4 with TRBJ2-6; 13 bases line up with TRBD2. This sequence was found in a human donor who had recovered from COVID-19. CDR3 coding DNA: TGTGCCAGCAGTTTAGTCCTAGGACTAGCGGGAGTCGAAGGGGCCAACGTCCTGACTTTC. Translating it yields CASSLVLGLAGVEGANVLTF.